This T cell receptor (beta chain) was sequenced in a study of Graves' ophthalmopathy and Graves' hyperthyroidism. Ophthalmopathy in the donors was of moderate-to-severe activity, with CAS ≥3, NOSPECS ≥4 and duration under 3 months. Trimming shortened V by 2 bases and J by 10 bases, and 11 bases separated the two germline ends. The length of the CDR3 is 12 residues. Germline CDR1 is MDHEN and CDR2 is SYDVKM. Investigators amplified TCR beta CDR3 regions from RNA transcripts. Second-round multiplex PCR came after a first-round RT-PCR that employed HTBI primers. From the multiplex PCR reads, TCRdb called clonotypes with MiXCR, one entry per CDR3 protein. The sample records about 400,000 distinct CDR3 sequences, roughly 18% being singletons. This clonotype was seen ten or more times.

The receptor was isolated from a young woman with Graves' ophthalmopathy. This rearrangement joins TRBV28 to TRBJ1-1; unclear D gene. Sequencing used peripheral blood. The CDR3 sequence: CASSLRAPGAFF. The CDR3 coding sequence is TGTGCCAGCAGTTTACGGGCCCCAGGAGCTTTCTTT. Full variable domain (rest looked up from reference TRBV28 and TRBJ1-1): DVKVTQSSRYLVKRTGEKVFLECVQDMDHENMFWYRQDPGLGLRLIYFSYDVKMKEKGDIPEGYSVSREKKERFSLILESASTNQTSMYLCASSLRAPGAFFGQGTRLTVV.